One and the same sample provided the 25 T cell receptor beta chains below, sequenced in a study of T cell changes during pregnancy in multiple sclerosis. Sequencing was performed with immunoSEQ multiplex PCR; in TCRdb, only in-frame clones are kept and a portion is missing. The repertoire holds approximately 88,000 clones, with around 93% as singletons. The sequencing here drew on peripheral blood, taken in the third trimester of pregnancy. All receptors come from a female donor with multiple sclerosis, enrolled in a pregnancy study.

The chain combines TRBV7-2 with TRBJ1-5, with D tentatively TRBD1 (5 bases). CDR1 is SGHTA, CDR2 FQGNSA, per germline. V dropped 5 bases and J dropped 0 bases, with 11 bases sitting between them. This CDR3 is built from 15 residues. CDR3 DNA sequence: TGTGCCAGCAGCCCCCAGGGACTTAGCAATCAGCCCCAGCATTTT. Translating it yields CASSPQGLSNQPQHF.

The chain combines TRBV29-1 with TRBJ1-5; 7 nucleotides align to TRBD1. V shed 6 bases and J 0 bases; nucleotides not matched to a gene: 8. CDR1 and CDR2 from the germline V gene are SQVTM and ANQGSEA. There are 15 residues in the CDR3. CDR3 in DNA: TGCAGCGTCATCGACAGGGCAAATAGCAATCAGCCCCAGCATTTT. Amino acid sequence: CSVIDRANSNQPQHF. Looking up the rest from reference TRBV29-1 and TRBJ1-5 gives the full variable domain: SAVISQKPSRDICQRGTSLTIQCQVDSQVTMMFWYRQQPGQSLTLIATANQGSEATYESGFVIDKFPISRPNLTFSTLTVSNMSPEDSSIYLCSVIDRANSNQPQHFGDGTRLSIL.

The J gene is TRBJ2-7, the V gene TRBV5-6, with 9 bases that match TRBD1. Germline V gene data show CDR1 as SGHDT and CDR2 as YYEEEE. V dropped 0 bases and J dropped 6; count of bases not matched to a gene: 10. CDR3 size: 16 residues. The CDR3 nucleotides read TGTGCCAGCAGCTTGGATGGACAGGGGTGGAGGGGCGAGCAGTACTTC. Protein product: CASSLDGQGWRGEQYF.

CDR3 residues: CASSLGGSFAETQYF. As DNA, the CDR3 is TGTGCCAGCAGCTTGGGCGGGAGTTTCGCAGAGACCCAGTACTTC. The chain couples TRBV5-4 to TRBJ2-5; TRBD2 agrees at 7 bases. Germline V gene sequence: CDR1 SGHNT, CDR2 YYREEE (reference sequence). The CDR3 has 15 residues. Trimming cost V 0 bases and J 4 bases; bases outside gene matches: 6.

This chain joins TRBV5-1 and TRBJ2-1; D is possibly TRBD1 (6 bases). Per germline, CDR1 SGHRS and CDR2 YFSETQ. V dropped 0 bases and J dropped 2 bases, with 9 bases sitting between them. The CDR3 consists of 15 residues. CDR3 residues: CASSLERTAYNEQFF. CDR3 DNA sequence: TGCGCCAGCAGCTTGGAGCGGACAGCCTACAATGAGCAGTTCTTC.

The count of this clone is one. J is TRBJ1-2 and V is TRBV7-8; unclear D gene. The germline V and J ends were trimmed by 3 bases and 2 bases, with 16 bases remaining between them. The CDR3 is made up of 16 amino acids. The germline gives CDR1 SGHVS, CDR2 FQNEAQ. As DNA, the CDR3 is TGTGCCAGCAGCTTTCGGAGTAGAGGCGGCAACTATGGCTACACCTTC. Translating it yields CASSFRSRGGNYGYTF.

The chain employs TRBV29-1 and TRBJ2-3; TRBD1 is a possible D gene (5 bases). This CDR3 has 13 amino acids. Trimming pared 5 bases from V and 2 bases from J, leaving 11 bases between. Germline assignment: CDR1 SQVTM and CDR2 ANQGSEA. CDR3 DNA sequence: TGCAGCGTTCGGACACGGATCACAGATACGCAGTATTTT. Its protein product is CSVRTRITDTQYF.

The rearrangement uses TRBV27 and TRBJ1-1; weak D call: TRBD1 (5 bases). The CDR3 runs 15 residues. Germline V gene sequence: CDR1 MNHEY, CDR2 SMNVEV (reference sequence). V was pared by 2 bases and J by 11 bases, with 21 bases between. CDR3 bases: TGTGCCAGCAGTTTAGGGTCGGGCAGGGCTCTTGACGCTTTCTTT. This translates into CASSLGSGRALDAFF.

This chain joins TRBV6-1 and TRBJ1-5; 9 bases are a match to TRBD1. J lost 7 bases, V lost 10 bases, and 11 bases had no gene match. Per germline, CDR1 MNHNS and CDR2 SASEGT. This CDR3 is 14 amino acids long. CDR3 nucleotides: TGTGCCACAGCCGGGACAGGGAATGGACAGCCCCAGCATTTT. Amino acid sequence: CATAGTGNGQPQHF.

This clone appeared a single time. The chain employs TRBV16 and TRBJ2-7; tentative D call: TRBD2 (5 bases). CDR1 KGHSY and CDR2 FQNENV come from the germline V gene. The V gene lost 0 bases and the J gene lost 0 bases, with 6 bases spanning the gap. The CDR3 runs 14 residues. CDR3 in amino acids: CASSQSLASYEQYF. The CDR3 DNA is TGTGCCAGCAGCCAATCCCTAGCCTCCTACGAGCAGTACTTC.

This chain uses TRBV5-4 with TRBJ1-2; D unclear. Germline V gene sequence: CDR1 SGHNT, CDR2 YYREEE (reference sequence). V lost 2 bases, J lost 2 bases, and 10 bases lay in between. This CDR3 spans 14 amino acids. CDR3 region: CASSFAPTNYGYTF. The CDR3 DNA reads as TGTGCCAGCAGCTTTGCCCCAACAAACTATGGCTACACCTTC.

V and J are TRBV2 and TRBJ1-4; 7 bases match TRBD1. The trim removed 6 bases at V and 5 bases at J, leaving 3 bases unmatched. CDR3 length: 13 residues. The germline V gene encodes CDR1 SNHLY and CDR2 FYNNEI. The CDR3 DNA is TGTGCCAGCAGGACAGGGCGGAATGAAAAACTGTTTTTT. Protein sequence: CASRTGRNEKLFF.

The chain employs TRBV11-3 and TRBJ1-2; D may be TRBD1 (6 bases). Per germline, CDR1 SGHNT and CDR2 YENEEA. V was shortened by 8 bases and J by 5 bases, with 27 bases between the two germline ends. This CDR3 comprises 17 residues. The CDR3 region is CASYTRTDGPPIYGYTF. DNA for the CDR3: TGTGCCAGCTACACCCGGACAGACGGCCCCCCAATATATGGCTACACCTTC.

J is TRBJ1-2 and V is TRBV5-5; D ambiguous. This CDR3 contains 13 residues. The germline gives CDR1 SGHKS, CDR2 YYEKEE (reference sequence). Trimming shortened V by 4 bases and J by 4 bases, and 11 bases separated the two germline ends. The CDR3 sequence is CASSLDGFYGYTF. In DNA, the CDR3 is TGTGCCAGCAGCCTAGACGGGTTCTATGGCTACACCTTC.

This clone occurred once. V usage is TRBV21-1 and J usage is TRBJ2-7; TRBD2 is the table's D call and was not checked against the DNA. TRBV21-1 is recorded as a pseudogene. CDR3 length: 14 residues. Here the CDR3 reads CASRMGTLAYEQYF. DNA of the CDR3: TGTGCCAGCAGGATGGGGACTCTAGCTTACGAGCAGTACTTC.

The rearrangement joins TRBV4-2 to TRBJ2-1, with D maybe TRBD1 (6 bases). V lost 0 bases, J lost 9 bases, and 18 bases lay in between. From germline, CDR1 is LGHNA and CDR2 YNFKEQ. The CDR3 is made up of 16 amino acids. As DNA, the CDR3 is TGTGCCAGCAGCCAAGATGCAGATTTTATCAGGGGTGAGCAGTTCTTC. This encodes CASSQDADFIRGEQFF.

The DNA of the CDR3 is TGCGCCAGCAGTAGAGAGCCGGGCCGGAGGGGAAGTTACGAGCAGTACTTC. Protein product: CASSREPGRRGSYEQYF. The J gene is TRBJ2-7, the V gene TRBV10-1, with D possibly being TRBD2 (6 bases). CDR3 length equals 17 residues. Germline loops: CDR1 WNHNN, CDR2 SYGVQD (reference sequence). The V and J ends lost 5 bases and 4 bases respectively, with 24 bases between them.

This clone appeared once. The chain has TRBV19 and TRBJ1-1, with no clear D. Germline CDR1 is LNHDA and CDR2 is SQIVND (reference sequence). V was shortened by 5 bases and J by 1 base, with 8 bases between the two germline ends. This CDR3 spans 13 amino acids. The CDR3 reads CASSPWANTEAFF. The CDR3 region has the DNA TGTGCCAGTAGTCCCTGGGCGAACACTGAAGCTTTCTTT.

J is TRBJ2-7 and V is TRBV18, with a tentative D call TRBD1 (5 bases). V lost 0 bases to trimming and J lost 2 bases, with 11 bases between them. Per germline, CDR1 KGHSH and CDR2 LQKENI. The CDR3 contains 15 residues. This CDR3 reads CASSPPGRVAYEQYF. The CDR3 nucleotides read TGTGCCAGCTCACCACCGGGCAGGGTGGCCTACGAGCAGTACTTC.

The V call is TRBV4-1, the J call TRBJ1-1; D is unresolved. The CDR3 runs 15 residues. With 0 bases removed from V and 1 base from J, the gap between germline ends came to 9 bases. The germline V gene has CDR1 MGHRA and CDR2 YSYEKL. CDR3 sequence (DNA): TGCGCCAGCAGCCAAGAGGGAGGGAGGAACACTGAAGCTTTCTTT. Translated: CASSQEGGRNTEAFF.

In its sample, this clone was seen a few times. The chain combines TRBV19 with TRBJ1-2; the D is unclear. V lost 6 bases to trimming and J lost 2 bases, with 10 bases between them. CDR3 length: 13 residues. Germline-derived CDR1 and CDR2 are LNHDA and SQIVND (reference sequence). CDR3 amino acids: CASSPEQNYGYTF. The CDR3 bases are TGTGCCAGTAGCCCCGAACAGAACTATGGCTACACCTTC.

J is TRBJ2-3 and V is TRBV9, with 13 bases aligning to TRBD2. V lost 0 bases and J lost 4; bases outside the gene matches: 17. Germline V lookup: CDR1 SGDLS, CDR2 YYNGEE. The CDR3 consists of 21 residues. The CDR3 spells CASSVASGTLGLAGVPDTQYF. For the CDR3, the DNA is TGTGCCAGCAGCGTAGCTTCCGGGACACTCGGACTAGCGGGAGTCCCAGATACGCAGTATTTT.

V is TRBV2 and J is TRBJ1-1; the D is unclear. CDR1 is SNHLY, CDR2 FYNNEI, per germline. Trimming cost V 3 bases and J 11 bases, with 13 bases left between them. The CDR3 loop spans 12 amino acids. The chain's CDR3 is CASSDRWRRAFF. DNA of the CDR3: TGTGCCAGCAGTGATAGATGGCGGAGGGCTTTCTTT.

In DNA, the CDR3 is TGTGCCTGGAGGCCTAGTTTCTACGAGCAGTACTTC. This gives the protein CAWRPSFYEQYF. The chain recombines TRBV30 with TRBJ2-7; D not certain. This CDR3 comprises 12 residues. CDR1 is GTSNPN and CDR2 is SVGIG in the germline V gene (reference sequence). The ends were cut back, 3 bases at V and 3 bases at J, with 9 bases in the middle.

This clone was observed once. The J gene is TRBJ2-3, the V gene TRBV5-1; D unclear. Germline V CDR1 and CDR2: SGHRS, YFSETQ. Trimming removed 1 base from V and 2 bases from J, with 5 bases in between. This CDR3 has 13 amino acids. The CDR3 DNA reads as TGCGCCAGCAGCTTGTTCGTCACAGATACGCAGTATTTT. Translating gives CASSLFVTDTQYF. Based on the CDR3 plus reference TRBV5-1 and TRBJ2-3, the full variable domain is KAGVTQTPRYLIKTRGQQVTLSCSPISGHRSVSWYQQTPGQGLQFLFEYFSETQRNKGNFPGRFSGRQFSNSRSEMNVSTLELGDSALYLCASSLFVTDTQYFGPGTRLTVL.